The T cell receptor beta chain described here comes from a study of cytomegalovirus exposure and HLA in healthy donors. Repertoires were generated with immunoSEQ multiplex PCR, while TCRdb's copy carries only in-frame clones and drops some. This sample has some 120,000 clones, with 89% found just once. V lost 10 bases, J lost 4 bases, and 26 bases lay in between. CDR1 and CDR2 from the germline V gene are MDHEN and SYDVKM. There are 17 residues in the CDR3. Among the approximately 110 subjects of the validation cohort, separate from the roughly 670-subject first cohort, were the donors. The clonotype comes from a woman between 18 and 29 years old in good health and CMV-seronegative. The chain is built from TRBV28 and TRBJ1-5, with no clear D. Material for sequencing was PBMCs. CDR3 region: CATHLAGEEAANQPQHF. CDR3 bases: TGTGCCACCCACCTTGCAGGCGAAGAAGCCGCAAATCAGCCCCAGCATTTT.